This T cell receptor (beta chain) was profiled in a study of cytomegalovirus exposure and HLA in healthy donors. Concerning this clone: Its antigen is still unknown.

General observations from the study: For most TCR sequences rarity was the rule, although some public TCRs occurred in many donors. Researchers counted 150 to 200 TCR beta chains as cytomegalovirus-associated. Reportedly, diagnosis of cytomegalovirus status by the classifier showed high specificity and sensitivity.

The donors were part of the validation cohort of roughly 110 subjects. That cohort was separate from the first cohort, which comprised 550 to 750 subjects. There are 18 residues in the CDR3. CDR1 and CDR2 from the germline V gene are SGHDN and FVKESK. V lost 1 base, J lost 6 bases, and 12 bases stayed unmatched. TCRdb's copy holds only in-frame clones and misses some; the assay was immunoSEQ multiplex PCR. The table lists roughly 65,000 clones, roughly 94% of them singletons. The chain carries TRBV14 and TRBJ2-7; 13 nucleotides line up with TRBD2. This TCR came from a man aged 18 to 30 in good health and CMV-seropositive. The specimen was PBMCs. The CDR3 protein is CASSQGGTSGILIVEQYF. The CDR3 nucleotides are TGTGCCAGCAGCCAAGGTGGGACTAGCGGGATTCTGATTGTCGAGCAGTACTTC.